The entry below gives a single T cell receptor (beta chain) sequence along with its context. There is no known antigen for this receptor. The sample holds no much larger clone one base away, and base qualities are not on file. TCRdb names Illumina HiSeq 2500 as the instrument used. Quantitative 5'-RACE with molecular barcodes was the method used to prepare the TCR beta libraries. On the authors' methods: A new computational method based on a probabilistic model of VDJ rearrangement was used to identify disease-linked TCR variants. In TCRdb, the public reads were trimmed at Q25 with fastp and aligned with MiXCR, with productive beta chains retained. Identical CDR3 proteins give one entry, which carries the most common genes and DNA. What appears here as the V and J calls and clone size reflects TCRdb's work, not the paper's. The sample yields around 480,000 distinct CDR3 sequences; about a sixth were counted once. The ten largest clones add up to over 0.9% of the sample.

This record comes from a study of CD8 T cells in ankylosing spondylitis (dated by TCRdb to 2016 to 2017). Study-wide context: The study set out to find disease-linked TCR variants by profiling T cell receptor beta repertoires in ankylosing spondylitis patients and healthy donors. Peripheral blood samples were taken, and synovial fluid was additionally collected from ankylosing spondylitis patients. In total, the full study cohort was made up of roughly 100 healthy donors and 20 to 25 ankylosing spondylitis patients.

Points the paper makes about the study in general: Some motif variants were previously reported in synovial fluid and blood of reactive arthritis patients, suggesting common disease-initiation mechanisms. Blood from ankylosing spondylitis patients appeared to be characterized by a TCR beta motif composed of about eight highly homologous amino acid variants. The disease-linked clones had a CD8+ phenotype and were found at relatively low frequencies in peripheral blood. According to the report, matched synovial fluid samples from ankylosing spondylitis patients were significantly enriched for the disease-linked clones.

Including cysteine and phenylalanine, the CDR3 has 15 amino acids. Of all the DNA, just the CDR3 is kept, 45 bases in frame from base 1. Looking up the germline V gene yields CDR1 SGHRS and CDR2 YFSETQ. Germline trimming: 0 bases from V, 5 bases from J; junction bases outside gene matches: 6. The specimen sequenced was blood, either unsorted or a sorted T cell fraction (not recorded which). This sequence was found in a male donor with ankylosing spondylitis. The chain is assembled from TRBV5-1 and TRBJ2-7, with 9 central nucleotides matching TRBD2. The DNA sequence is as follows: TGCGCCAGCAGCTTGGTGGGCGGGAGGGCCGACGAGCAGTACTTC. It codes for CASSLVGGRADEQYF.